This TCR beta chain was recovered during a study of T cells in Graves' hyperthyroidism and ophthalmopathy. Of note for this clonotype: Its antigen is unidentified.

V was cut by 5 bases and J by 0 bases, with 14 bases left in between. The germline gives CDR1 MNHNS, CDR2 SASEGT. The CDR3 is 16 amino acids. Amplification of TCR beta CDR3 regions used RNA as the template. HTBI primers were the set used in a first-round RT-PCR of the TCR CDR3. TCRdb used MiXCR to reprocess the multiplex PCR reads, holding one entry per CDR3 protein. The sample yields approximately 490,000 distinct CDR3 sequences, 20% to 25% seen once. Points from the study as a whole: Ophthalmopathy got predicted by the model a median about 6.7 months before its onset.

V and J are TRBV6-1 and TRBJ1-5; possibly TRBD1 for D (5 bases). The sample consisted of blood. The sequence was collected from a woman in her 70s with Graves' ophthalmopathy. The CDR3 reads CASSYSFGGSNQPQHF. CDR3 bases: TGTGCCAGCAGTTACTCTTTCGGGGGTAGCAATCAGCCCCAGCATTTT.